What follows describes a single T cell receptor (beta chain). Its antigen is still unknown. These data belong to a study of OX40 agonist ivuxolimab in advanced cancers. Regarding the study as a whole: Clones of CD4+ and CD8+ blood T cells grew by week 6 at doses of 0.1 to 3.0 mg/kg. Fewer expanded clones were found on average in CD4+ than in CD8+ T cells.

Losses at the gene ends were 4 bases for V and 3 bases for J; bases not matched to a gene: 5. The CDR3 is 15 amino acids. CDR1 SGHRS and CDR2 YFSETQ come from the germline V gene. Libraries were prepared by immunoSEQ multiplex PCR; TCRdb keeps only in-frame clonotypes and omits some of them. Of about 97,000 clones listed, roughly nine tenths are singletons. The sample was CD4+ or CD8+ T cells sorted from blood, taken in a trial of the OX40 agonist ivuxolimab. The V and J genes are TRBV5-1 and TRBJ2-1, with 9 bases fitting TRBD1. The clonotype was recovered from an adult with an advanced solid tumor such as melanoma, head and neck, liver or kidney cancer. CDR3 sequence: CASSPGQGSYNEQFF. The CDR3 region has the DNA TGCGCCAGCAGCCCCGGACAGGGGAGCTACAATGAGCAGTTCTTC.